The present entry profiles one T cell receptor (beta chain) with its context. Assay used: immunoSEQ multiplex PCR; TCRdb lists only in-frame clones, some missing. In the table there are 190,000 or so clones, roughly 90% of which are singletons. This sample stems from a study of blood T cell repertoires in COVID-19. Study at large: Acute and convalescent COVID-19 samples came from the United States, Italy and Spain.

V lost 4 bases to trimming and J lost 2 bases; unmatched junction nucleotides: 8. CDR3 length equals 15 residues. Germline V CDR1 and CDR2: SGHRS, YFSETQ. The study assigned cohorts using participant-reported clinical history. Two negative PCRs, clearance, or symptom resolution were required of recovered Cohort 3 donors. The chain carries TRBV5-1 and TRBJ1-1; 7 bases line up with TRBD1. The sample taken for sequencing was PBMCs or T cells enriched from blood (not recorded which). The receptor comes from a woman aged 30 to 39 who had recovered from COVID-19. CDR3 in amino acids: CASSQGTGVNTEAFF. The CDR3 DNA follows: TGCGCCAGCAGCCAGGGAACAGGGGTTAACACTGAAGCTTTCTTT.